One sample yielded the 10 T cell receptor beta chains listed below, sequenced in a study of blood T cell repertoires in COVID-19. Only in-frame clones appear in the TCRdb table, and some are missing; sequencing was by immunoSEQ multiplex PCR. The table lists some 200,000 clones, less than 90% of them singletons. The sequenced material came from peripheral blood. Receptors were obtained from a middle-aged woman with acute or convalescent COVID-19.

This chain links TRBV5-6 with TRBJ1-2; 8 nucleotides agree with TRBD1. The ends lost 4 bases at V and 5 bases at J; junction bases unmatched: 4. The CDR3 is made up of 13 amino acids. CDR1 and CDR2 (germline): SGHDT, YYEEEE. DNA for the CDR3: TGTGCCAGCAGCCCGGGACAGGAATATGGCTACACCTTC. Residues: CASSPGQEYGYTF.

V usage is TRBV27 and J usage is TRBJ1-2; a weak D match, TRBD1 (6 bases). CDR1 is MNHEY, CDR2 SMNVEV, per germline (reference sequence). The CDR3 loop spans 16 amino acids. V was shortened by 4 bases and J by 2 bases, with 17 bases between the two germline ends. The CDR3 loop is CASSSSQGSRNYGYTF. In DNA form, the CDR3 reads TGTGCCAGCAGTTCCTCACAGGGTAGCCGCAACTATGGCTACACCTTC.

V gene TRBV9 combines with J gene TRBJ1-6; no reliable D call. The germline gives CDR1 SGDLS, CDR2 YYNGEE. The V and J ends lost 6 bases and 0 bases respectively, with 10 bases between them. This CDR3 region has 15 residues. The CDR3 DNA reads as TGTGCCAGCACCCTCCGGGGCTCCTATAATTCACCCCTCCACTTT. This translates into CASTLRGSYNSPLHF. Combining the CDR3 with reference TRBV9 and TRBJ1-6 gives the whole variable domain DSGVTQTPKHLITATGQRVTLRCSPRSGDLSVYWYQQSLDQGLQFLIQYYNGEERAKGNILERFSAQQFPDLHSELNLSSLELGDSALYFCASTLRGSYNSPLHFGNGTRLTVT.

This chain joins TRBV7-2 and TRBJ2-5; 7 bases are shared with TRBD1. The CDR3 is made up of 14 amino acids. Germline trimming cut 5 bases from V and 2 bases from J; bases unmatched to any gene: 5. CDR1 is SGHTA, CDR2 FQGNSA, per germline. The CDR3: CASSASGQQETQYF. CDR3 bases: TGTGCCAGCAGCGCCTCGGGACAGCAAGAGACCCAGTACTTC.

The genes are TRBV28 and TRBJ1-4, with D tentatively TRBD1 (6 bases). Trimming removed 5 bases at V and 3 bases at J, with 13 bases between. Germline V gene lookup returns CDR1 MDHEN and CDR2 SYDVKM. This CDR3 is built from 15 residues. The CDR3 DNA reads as TGTGCCAGCAGTGCACCTTGGACAGCTAATGAAAAACTGTTTTTT. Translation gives CASSAPWTANEKLFF.

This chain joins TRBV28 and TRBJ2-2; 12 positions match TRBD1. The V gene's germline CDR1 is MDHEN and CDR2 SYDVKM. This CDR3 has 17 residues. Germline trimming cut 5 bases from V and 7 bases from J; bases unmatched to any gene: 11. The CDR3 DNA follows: TGTGCCAGCAGTAACCCGCGGGACAGGGGGCTGGGCGGGGAGCTGTTTTTT. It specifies CASSNPRDRGLGGELFF.

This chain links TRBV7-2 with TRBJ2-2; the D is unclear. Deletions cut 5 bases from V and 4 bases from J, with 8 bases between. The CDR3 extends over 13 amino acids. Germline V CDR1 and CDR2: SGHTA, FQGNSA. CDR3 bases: TGTGCCAGCAGCCCCTTAGCCACCGGGGAGCTGTTTTTT. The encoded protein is CASSPLATGELFF.

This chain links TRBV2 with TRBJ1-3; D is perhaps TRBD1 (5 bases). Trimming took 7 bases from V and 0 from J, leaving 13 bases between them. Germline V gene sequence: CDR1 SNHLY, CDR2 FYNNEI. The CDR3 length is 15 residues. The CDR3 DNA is TGTGCCAGCACTCCTGACAGAACCTCTGGAAACACCATATATTTT. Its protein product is CASTPDRTSGNTIYF.

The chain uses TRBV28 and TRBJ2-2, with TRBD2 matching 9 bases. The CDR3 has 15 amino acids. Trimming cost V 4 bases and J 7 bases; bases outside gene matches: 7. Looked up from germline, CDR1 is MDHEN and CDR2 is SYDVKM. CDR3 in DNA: TGTGCCAGCAGTTATAGCGGGAGTATACTCGGGGAGCTGTTTTTT. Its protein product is CASSYSGSILGELFF. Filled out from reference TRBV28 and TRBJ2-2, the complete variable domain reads DVKVTQSSRYLVKRTGEKVFLECVQDMDHENMFWYRQDPGLGLRLIYFSYDVKMKEKGDIPEGYSVSREKKERFSLILESASTNQTSMYLCASSYSGSILGELFFGEGSRLTVL.

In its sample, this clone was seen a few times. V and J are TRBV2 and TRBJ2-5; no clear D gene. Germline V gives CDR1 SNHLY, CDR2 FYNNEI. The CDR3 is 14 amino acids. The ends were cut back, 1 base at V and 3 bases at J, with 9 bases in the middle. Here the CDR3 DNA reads TGTGCCAGCAGTGAAGGCGGCTCTAAAGAGACCCAGTACTTC. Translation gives CASSEGGSKETQYF.